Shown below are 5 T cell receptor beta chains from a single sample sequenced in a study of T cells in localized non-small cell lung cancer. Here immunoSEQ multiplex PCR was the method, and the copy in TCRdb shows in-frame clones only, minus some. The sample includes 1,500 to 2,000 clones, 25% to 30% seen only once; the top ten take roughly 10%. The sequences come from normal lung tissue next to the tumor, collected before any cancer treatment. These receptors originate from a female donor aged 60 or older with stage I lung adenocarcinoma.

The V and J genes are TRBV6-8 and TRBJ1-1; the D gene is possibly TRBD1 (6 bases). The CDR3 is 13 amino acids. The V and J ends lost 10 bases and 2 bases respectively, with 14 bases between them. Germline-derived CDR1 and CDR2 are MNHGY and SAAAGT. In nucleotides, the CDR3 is TGTGCCACCCAATACAGGGACAACACTGAAGCTTTCTTT. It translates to CATQYRDNTEAFF.

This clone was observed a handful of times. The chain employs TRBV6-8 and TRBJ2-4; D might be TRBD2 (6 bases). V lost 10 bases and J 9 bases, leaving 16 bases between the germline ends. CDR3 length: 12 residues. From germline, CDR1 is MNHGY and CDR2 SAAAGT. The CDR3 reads CAIRDSVGIQYF. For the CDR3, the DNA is TGTGCCATCAGGGACTCCGTGGGCATTCAGTACTTC.

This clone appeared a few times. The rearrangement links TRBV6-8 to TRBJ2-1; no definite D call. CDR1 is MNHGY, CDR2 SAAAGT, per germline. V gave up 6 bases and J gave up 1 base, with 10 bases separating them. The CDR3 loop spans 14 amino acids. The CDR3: CASRGLQSYNEQFF. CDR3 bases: TGTGCCAGCAGGGGGTTACAGTCCTACAATGAGCAGTTCTTC.

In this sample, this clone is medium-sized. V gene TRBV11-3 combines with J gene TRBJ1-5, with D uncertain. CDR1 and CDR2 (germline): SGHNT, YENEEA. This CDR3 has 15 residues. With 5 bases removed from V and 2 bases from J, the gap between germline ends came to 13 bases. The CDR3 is CASSPRGSGNQPQHF. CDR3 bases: TGTGCCAGCAGCCCCCGGGGATCGGGCAATCAGCCCCAGCATTTT.

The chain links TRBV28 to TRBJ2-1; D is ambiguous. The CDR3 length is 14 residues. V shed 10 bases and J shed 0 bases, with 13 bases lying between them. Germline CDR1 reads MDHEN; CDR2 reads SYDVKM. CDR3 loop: CATRPRSSYNEQFF. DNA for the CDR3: TGTGCCACCCGACCTCGGAGCTCCTACAATGAGCAGTTCTTC.